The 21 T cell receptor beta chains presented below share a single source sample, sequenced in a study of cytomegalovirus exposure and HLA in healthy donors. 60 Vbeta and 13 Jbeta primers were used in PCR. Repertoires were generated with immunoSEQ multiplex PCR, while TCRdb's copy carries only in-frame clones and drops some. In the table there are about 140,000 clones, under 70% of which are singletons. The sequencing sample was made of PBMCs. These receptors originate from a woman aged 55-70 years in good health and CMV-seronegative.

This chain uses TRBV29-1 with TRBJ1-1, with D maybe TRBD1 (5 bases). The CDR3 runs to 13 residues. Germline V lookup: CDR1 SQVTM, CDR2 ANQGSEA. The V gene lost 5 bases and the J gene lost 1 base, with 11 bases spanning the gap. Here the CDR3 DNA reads TGCAGCGTTCGGGCAGGGTGGAACACTGAAGCTTTCTTT. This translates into CSVRAGWNTEAFF. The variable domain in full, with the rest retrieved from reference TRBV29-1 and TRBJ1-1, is SAVISQKPSRDICQRGTSLTIQCQVDSQVTMMFWYRQQPGQSLTLIATANQGSEATYESGFVIDKFPISRPNLTFSTLTVSNMSPEDSSIYLCSVRAGWNTEAFFGQGTRLTVV.

The CDR3: CASKIYLDRVGEQYF. For the CDR3, the DNA is TGCGCCAGCAAAATCTACCTAGACAGGGTCGGCGAGCAGTACTTC. The chain uses TRBV4-1 and TRBJ2-7, with 7 bases identical to TRBD1. Germline assignment: CDR1 MGHRA and CDR2 YSYEKL. J gave up 6 bases and V 7 bases, and 15 bases lay outside the gene matches. The CDR3 has 15 residues.

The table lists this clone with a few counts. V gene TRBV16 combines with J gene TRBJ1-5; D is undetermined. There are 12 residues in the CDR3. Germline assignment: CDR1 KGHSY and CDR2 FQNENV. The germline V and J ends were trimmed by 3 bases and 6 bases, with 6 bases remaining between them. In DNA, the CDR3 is TGTGCCAGCAGCCATTTAATTCAGCCCCAGCATTTT. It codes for CASSHLIQPQHF.

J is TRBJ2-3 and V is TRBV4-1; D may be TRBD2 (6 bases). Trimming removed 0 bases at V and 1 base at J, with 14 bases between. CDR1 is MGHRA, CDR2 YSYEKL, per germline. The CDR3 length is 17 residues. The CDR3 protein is CASSQEFGGTGTDTQYF. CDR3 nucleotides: TGCGCCAGCAGCCAAGAGTTTGGGGGGACGGGCACAGATACGCAGTATTTT.

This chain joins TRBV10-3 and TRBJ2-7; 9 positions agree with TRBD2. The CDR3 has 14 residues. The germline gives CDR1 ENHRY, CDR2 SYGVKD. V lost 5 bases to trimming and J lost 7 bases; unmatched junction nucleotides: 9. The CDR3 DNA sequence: TGTGCCATCAGTCCAGCGGGGGGCCCCAGGGAGCAGTACTTC. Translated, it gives CAISPAGGPREQYF.

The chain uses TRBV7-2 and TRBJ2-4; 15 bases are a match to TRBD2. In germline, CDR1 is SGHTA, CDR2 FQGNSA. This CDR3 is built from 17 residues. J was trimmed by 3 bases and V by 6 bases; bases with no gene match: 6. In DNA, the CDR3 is TGTGCCAGCAGTGGGACTAGCGGGAGGTCCGGCAAAAACATTCAGTACTTC. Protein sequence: CASSGTSGRSGKNIQYF.

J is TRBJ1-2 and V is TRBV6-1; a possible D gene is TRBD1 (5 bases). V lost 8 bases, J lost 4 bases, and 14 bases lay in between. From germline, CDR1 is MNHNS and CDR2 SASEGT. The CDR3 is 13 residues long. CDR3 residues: CASGGLRIYGYTF. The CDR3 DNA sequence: TGTGCCAGCGGGGGACTGAGAATCTATGGCTACACCTTC.

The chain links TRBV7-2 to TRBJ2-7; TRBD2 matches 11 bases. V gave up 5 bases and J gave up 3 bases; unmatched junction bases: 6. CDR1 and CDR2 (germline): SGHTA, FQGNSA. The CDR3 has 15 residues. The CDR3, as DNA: TGTGCCAGCAGCACACTAGCGGGGGCCTTCTACGAGCAGTACTTC. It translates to CASSTLAGAFYEQYF. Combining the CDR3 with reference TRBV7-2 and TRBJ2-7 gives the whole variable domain GAGVSQSPSNKVTEKGKDVELRCDPISGHTALYWYRQSLGQGLEFLIYFQGNSAPDKSGLPSDRFSAERTGGSVSTLTIQRTQQEDSAVYLCASSTLAGAFYEQYFGPGTRLTVT.

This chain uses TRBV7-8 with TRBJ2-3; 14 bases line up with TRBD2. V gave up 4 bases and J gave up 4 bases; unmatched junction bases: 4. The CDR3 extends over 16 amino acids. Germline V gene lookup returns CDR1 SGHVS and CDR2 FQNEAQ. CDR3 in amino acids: CASSSGTSGSADTQYF. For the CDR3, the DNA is TGTGCCAGCAGCTCTGGGACTAGCGGGAGCGCAGATACGCAGTATTTT.

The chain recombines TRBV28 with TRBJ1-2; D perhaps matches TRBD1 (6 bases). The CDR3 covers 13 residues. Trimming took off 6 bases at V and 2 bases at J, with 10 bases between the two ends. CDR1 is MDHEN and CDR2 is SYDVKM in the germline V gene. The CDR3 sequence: CASSADRNYGYTF. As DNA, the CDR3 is TGTGCCAGCAGCGCGGACAGAAACTATGGCTACACCTTC.

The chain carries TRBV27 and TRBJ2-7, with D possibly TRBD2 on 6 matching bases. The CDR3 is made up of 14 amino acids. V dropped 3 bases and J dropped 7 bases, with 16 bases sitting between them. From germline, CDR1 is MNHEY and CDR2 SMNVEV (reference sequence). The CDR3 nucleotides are TGTGCCAGCAGTTTGGCCTGGACTACCGGTGAGCAGTACTTC. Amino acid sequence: CASSLAWTTGEQYF.

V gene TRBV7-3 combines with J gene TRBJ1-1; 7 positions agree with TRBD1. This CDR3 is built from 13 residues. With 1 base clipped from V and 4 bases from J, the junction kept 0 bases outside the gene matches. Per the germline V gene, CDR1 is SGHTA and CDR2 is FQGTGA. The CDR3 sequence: CASSLRQGTEAFF. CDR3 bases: TGTGCCAGCAGCTTAAGACAGGGCACTGAAGCTTTCTTT. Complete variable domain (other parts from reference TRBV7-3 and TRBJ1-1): GAGVSQTPSNKVTEKGKYVELRCDPISGHTALYWYRQSLGQGPEFLIYFQGTGAADDSGLPNDRFFAVRPEGSVSTLKIQRTERGDSAVYLCASSLRQGTEAFFGQGTRLTVV.

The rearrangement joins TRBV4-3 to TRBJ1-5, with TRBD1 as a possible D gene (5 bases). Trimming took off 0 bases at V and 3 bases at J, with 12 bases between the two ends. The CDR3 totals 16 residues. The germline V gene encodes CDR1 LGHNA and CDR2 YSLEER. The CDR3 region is CASSQEAQGYNQPQHF. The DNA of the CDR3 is TGCGCCAGCAGCCAAGAAGCCCAGGGATACAATCAGCCCCAGCATTTT.

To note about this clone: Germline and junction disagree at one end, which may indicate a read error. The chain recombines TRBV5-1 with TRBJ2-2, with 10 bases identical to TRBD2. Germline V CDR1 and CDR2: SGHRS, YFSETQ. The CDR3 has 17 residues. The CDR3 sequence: CASSPTLAGRNAGELFF. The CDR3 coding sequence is TGCGCCAGCAGCCCGACACTAGCGGGGCGGAACGCCGGGGAGCTGTTTTTT. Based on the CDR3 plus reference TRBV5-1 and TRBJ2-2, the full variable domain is KAGVTQTPRYLIKTRGQQVTLSCSPISGHRSVSWYQQTPGQGLQFLFEYFSETQRNKGNFPGRFSGRQFSNSRSEMNVSTLELGDSALYLCASSPTLAGRNAGELFFGEGSRLTVL.

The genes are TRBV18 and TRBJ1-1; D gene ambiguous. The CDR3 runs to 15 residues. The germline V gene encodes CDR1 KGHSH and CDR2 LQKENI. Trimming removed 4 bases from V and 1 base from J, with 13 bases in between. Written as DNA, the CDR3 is TGTGCCAGCTCACTCAAAGCGGGATGGAACACTGAAGCTTTCTTT. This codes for CASSLKAGWNTEAFF.

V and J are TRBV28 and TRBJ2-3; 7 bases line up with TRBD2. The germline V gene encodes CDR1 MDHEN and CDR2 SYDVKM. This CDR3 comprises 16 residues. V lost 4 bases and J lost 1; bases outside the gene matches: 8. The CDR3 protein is CASSSPGLAGTDTQYF. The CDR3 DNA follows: TGTGCCAGCAGTTCCCCGGGGCTAGCGGGCACAGATACGCAGTATTTT. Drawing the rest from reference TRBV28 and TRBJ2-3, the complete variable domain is DVKVTQSSRYLVKRTGEKVFLECVQDMDHENMFWYRQDPGLGLRLIYFSYDVKMKEKGDIPEGYSVSREKKERFSLILESASTNQTSMYLCASSSPGLAGTDTQYFGPGTRLTVL.

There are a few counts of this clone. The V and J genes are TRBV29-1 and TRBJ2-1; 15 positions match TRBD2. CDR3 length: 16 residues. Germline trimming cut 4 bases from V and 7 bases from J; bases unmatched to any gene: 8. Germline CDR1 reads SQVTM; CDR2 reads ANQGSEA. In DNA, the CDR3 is TGCAGCGTTGCTGGACTAGCGGGGGGGCGGGTTAATGAGCAGTTCTTC. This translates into CSVAGLAGGRVNEQFF.

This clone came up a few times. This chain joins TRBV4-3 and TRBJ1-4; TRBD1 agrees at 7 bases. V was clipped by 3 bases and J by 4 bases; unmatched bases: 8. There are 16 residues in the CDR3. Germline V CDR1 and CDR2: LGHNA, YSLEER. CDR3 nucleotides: TGCGCCAGCAGCCAGGGCCCGGGACAGATTAATGAAAAACTGTTTTTT. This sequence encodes CASSQGPGQINEKLFF.

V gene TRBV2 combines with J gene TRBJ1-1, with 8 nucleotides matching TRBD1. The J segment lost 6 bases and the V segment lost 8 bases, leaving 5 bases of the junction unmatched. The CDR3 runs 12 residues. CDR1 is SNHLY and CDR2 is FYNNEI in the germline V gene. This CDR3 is CASLGTGPEAFF. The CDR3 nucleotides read TGTGCCAGCCTAGGGACAGGCCCTGAAGCTTTCTTT.

CDR3 protein: CASRSWTGGGYTF. The CDR3 DNA follows: TGTGCCAGCAGATCCTGGACAGGAGGAGGCTACACCTTC. The V gene is TRBV5-6, the J gene TRBJ1-2; 7 nucleotides line up with TRBD1. With V trimmed by 5 bases and J by 8 bases, 9 bases remained unmatched. The CDR3 spans 13 residues. CDR1 is SGHDT and CDR2 is YYEEEE in the germline V gene.

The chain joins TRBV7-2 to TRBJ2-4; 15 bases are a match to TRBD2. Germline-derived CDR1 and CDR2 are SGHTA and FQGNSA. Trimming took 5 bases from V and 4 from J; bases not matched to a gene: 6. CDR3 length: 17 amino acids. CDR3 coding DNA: TGTGCCAGCAGCCCCGGACTAGCGGGGGGGAGTAAAAACATTCAGTACTTC. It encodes CASSPGLAGGSKNIQYF.